This T cell receptor (beta chain) was observed in a study of blood T cells in healthy people across ages. Only a few counts were recorded for this clonotype. It was with a sample-barcoded 5' primer and a J-beta primer mix that a second PCR of about 6 to 11 cycles was run. MiXCR, run by TCRdb on the 5' RACE reads, gives a single entry per CDR3 protein. This sample has about 1.4 million distinct CDR3 sequences, with 45% to 70% found just once. The sequenced sample was blood. This receptor was obtained from a man in his late teens or twenties in good health.

CDR3 amino acids: CSAASGNGANVLTF. CDR3 DNA: TGCAGTGCCGCCTCAGGGAACGGGGCCAACGTCCTGACTTTC. V usage is TRBV20-1 and J usage is TRBJ2-6, with a weak D call TRBD1 (5 bases). The germline V and J ends were trimmed by 6 bases and 4 bases, with 13 bases remaining between them. This CDR3 comprises 14 residues. The germline V gene has CDR1 DFQATT and CDR2 SNEGSKA (reference sequence).